This note documents a single T cell receptor (beta chain) sequence. This entry comes from a study of T cells after posttransplantation cyclophosphamide. Sequenced by immunoSEQ multiplex PCR; TCRdb stores in-frame clones only, minus some. The profile shows fewer than 55,000 clones, 94% of them singletons. V dropped 0 bases and J dropped 5 bases, with 16 bases sitting between them. The germline CDR1 and CDR2 sequences are LGHNA and YSLEER. This CDR3 comprises 16 residues. Sequences were obtained from PBMCs. The J gene is TRBJ1-2, the V gene TRBV4-3; possibly TRBD1 for D (6 bases). The sequence derives from a woman under 40 in good health and a related stem cell transplant donor. CDR3 coding DNA: TGCGCCAGCAGCCAAGATCCGATCGCAGGGGTTTATGGCTACACCTTC. Its translation: CASSQDPIAGVYGYTF.